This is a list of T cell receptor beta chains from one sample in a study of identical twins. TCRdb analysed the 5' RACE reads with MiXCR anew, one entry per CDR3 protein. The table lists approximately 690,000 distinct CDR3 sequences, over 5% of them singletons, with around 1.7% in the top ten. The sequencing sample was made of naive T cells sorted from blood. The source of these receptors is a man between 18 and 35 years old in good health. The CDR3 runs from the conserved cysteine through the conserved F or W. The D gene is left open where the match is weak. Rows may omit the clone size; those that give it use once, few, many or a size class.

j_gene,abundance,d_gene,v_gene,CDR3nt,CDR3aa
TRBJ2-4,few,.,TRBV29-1,TGCAGCGTGGGCTCCGCAGGGGGAGGCTGGGCCAAAAACATTCAGTACTTC,CSVGSAGGGWAKNIQYF
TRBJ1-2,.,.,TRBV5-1,TGCGCCAGCACCGGAAGCCCTCGAGACACCTATGGCTACACCTTC,CASTGSPRDTYGYTF
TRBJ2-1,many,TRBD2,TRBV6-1,TGTGCCAGCAGTGATCCGGGACTAGCGGGAGGCGGTGAGCAGTTCTTC,CASSDPGLAGGGEQFF
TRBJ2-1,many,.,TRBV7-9,TGTGCCAGCAGCTTAATATATGAGCAGTTCTTC,CASSLIYEQFF
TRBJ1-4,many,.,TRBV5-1,TGCGCCAGCAGCCCCGGTGCAACTAATGAAAAACTGTTTTTT,CASSPGATNEKLFF
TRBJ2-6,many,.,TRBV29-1,TGCAGCGTTGGGCAGCTTGGGGCCAACGTCCTGACTTTC,CSVGQLGANVLTF
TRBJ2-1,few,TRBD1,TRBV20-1,TGCAGTGCTAGTAGGCCGGGGACAGGACTAAGCTCCTACAATGAGCAGTTCTTC,CSASRPGTGLSSYNEQFF
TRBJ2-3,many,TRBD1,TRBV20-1,TGCAGTGCTCTCCGGGACAGGGCTCAAGATACGCAGTATTTT,CSALRDRAQDTQYF
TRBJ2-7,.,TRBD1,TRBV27,TGTGCCAGCTGTGAGACCGGGACAGGGTTCTACGAGCAGTACTTC,CASCETGTGFYEQYF
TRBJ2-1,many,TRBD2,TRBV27,TGTGCCAGCAGTTCTAGCGGGAGGGCTGCCAATGAGCAGTTCTTC,CASSSSGRAANEQFF
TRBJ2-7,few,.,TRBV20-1,TGCAGTGCTAGAGAAGGACAGGGAGGGTACGAGCAGTACTTC,CSAREGQGGYEQYF
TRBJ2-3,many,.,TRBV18,TGTGCCAGCTCACCTCGGACCCCGCACCCAGATACGCAGTATTTT,CASSPRTPHPDTQYF
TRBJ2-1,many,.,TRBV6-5,TGTGCCAGCAGTTCCACTAACAATGAGCAGTTCTTC,CASSSTNNEQFF
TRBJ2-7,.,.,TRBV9,TGTGCCAGCAGCGCAGGGGCCGTTCTCCAATCCTACGAGCAGTACTTC,CASSAGAVLQSYEQYF
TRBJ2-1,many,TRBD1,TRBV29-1,TGCAGCGTGGCCCGACAGGGGGCGCGCAATGAGCAGTTCTTC,CSVARQGARNEQFF
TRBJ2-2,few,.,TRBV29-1,TGCAGCGTCGCGCAGGGGACCACCGGGGAGCTGTTTTTT,CSVAQGTTGELFF
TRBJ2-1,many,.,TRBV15,TGTGCCACCAGTGATCCTGCGGGAATCTCCTACAATGAGCAGTTCTTC,CATSDPAGISYNEQFF
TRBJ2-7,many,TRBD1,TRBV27,TGTGCCAGCAGTTCCCGGGACAGGCACGAGCAGTACTTC,CASSSRDRHEQYF
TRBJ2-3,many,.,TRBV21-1,TGTGCCAGCAGCCCCCAAATCGGAGGGACAGATACGCAGTATTTT,CASSPQIGGTDTQYF
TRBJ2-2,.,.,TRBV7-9,TGTGCCAGCACCCTAGAGACGACCCCTCACACCGGGGAGCTGTTTTTT,CASTLETTPHTGELFF
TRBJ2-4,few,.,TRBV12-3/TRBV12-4,TGTGCCAGCAGTTTACGGAACATTCAGTACTTC,CASSLRNIQYF
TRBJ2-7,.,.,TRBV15,TGTGCCACCAGCAGAAACTCGGGATCCTACGAGCAGTACTTC,CATSRNSGSYEQYF
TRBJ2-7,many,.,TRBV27,TGTGCCAGCAGGCAAGGGGGCTACGAGCAGTACTTC,CASRQGGYEQYF
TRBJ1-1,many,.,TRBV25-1,TGTGCCAGCAGTGAATACGTTGCAGGGTGGGCTGCCACTGAAGCTTTCTTT,CASSEYVAGWAATEAFF
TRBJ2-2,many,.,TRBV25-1,TGTGCCAGCAGTGATTTGGGCAGGATGAACACCGGGGAGCTGTTTTTT,CASSDLGRMNTGELFF
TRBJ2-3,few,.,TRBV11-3,TGTGCCAGCAGCTTAGGCGTCTCCGCCAATACGCAGTATTTT,CASSLGVSANTQYF
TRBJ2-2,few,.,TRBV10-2,TGCGCCAGCAGTGTTACAGGGAACACCGGGGAGCTGTTTTTT,CASSVTGNTGELFF
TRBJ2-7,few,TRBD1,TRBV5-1,TGCGCCAGCAGCCGACCCGGGACAGGGAGCACCTACGAGCAGTACTTC,CASSRPGTGSTYEQYF
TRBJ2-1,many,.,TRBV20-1,TGCAGTGGACTCTACAATGAGCAGTTCTTC,CSGLYNEQFF
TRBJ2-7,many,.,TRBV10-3,TGTGCCACTCGGGGATTTGATTCCTACGAGCAGTACTTC,CATRGFDSYEQYF